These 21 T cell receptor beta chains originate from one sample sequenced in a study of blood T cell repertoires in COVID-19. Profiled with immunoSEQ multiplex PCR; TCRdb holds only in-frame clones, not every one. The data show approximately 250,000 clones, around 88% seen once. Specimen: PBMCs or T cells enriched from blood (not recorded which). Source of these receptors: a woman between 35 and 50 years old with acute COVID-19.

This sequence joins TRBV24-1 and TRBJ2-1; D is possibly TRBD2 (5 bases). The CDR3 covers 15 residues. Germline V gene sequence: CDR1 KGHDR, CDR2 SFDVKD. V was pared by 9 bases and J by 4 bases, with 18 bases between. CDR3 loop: CATGDRTLNYNEQFF. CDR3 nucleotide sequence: TGTGCCACCGGGGATCGGACTCTCAATTACAATGAGCAGTTCTTC.

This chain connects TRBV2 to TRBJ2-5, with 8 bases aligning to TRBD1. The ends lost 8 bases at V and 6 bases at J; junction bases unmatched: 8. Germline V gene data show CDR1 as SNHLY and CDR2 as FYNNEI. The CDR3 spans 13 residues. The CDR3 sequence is CASEDRGWQTQYF. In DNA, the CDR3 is TGTGCCAGCGAAGACAGGGGTTGGCAGACCCAGTACTTC.

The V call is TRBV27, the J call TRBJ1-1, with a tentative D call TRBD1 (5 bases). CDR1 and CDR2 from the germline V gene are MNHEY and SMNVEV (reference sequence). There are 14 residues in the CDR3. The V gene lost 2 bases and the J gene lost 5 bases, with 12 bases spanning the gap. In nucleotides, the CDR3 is TGTGCCAGCAGTTTAGTGGCAGGGCATACTGAAGCTTTCTTT. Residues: CASSLVAGHTEAFF.

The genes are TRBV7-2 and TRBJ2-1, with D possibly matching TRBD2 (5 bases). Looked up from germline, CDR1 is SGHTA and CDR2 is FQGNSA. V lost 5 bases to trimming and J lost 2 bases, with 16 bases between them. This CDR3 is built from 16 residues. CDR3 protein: CASSPWSSLAYNEQFF. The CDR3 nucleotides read TGTGCCAGCAGCCCTTGGTCTAGCTTGGCCTACAATGAGCAGTTCTTC.

The CDR3 loop reads CASSLFGGNEQFF. The CDR3, as DNA: TGTGCCAGCAGTTTGTTCGGGGGAAATGAGCAGTTCTTC. V usage is TRBV12-3 or TRBV12-4 and J usage is TRBJ2-1, with D perhaps TRBD2 (6 bases). The ends were cut back, 3 bases at V and 7 bases at J, with 10 bases in the middle. The CDR3 extends over 13 amino acids.

The DNA for the CDR3 is TGTGCCAGCAGCCCTCGCCTAGTGGCGCTGAGCACAGATACGCAGTATTTT. Amino acid sequence: CASSPRLVALSTDTQYF. The V gene is TRBV5-4, the J gene TRBJ2-3, with D unresolved. The CDR3 is made up of 17 amino acids. Trimming left V 4 bases short and J 0 bases short, with 18 bases between. The germline V gene encodes CDR1 SGHNT and CDR2 YYREEE (reference sequence).

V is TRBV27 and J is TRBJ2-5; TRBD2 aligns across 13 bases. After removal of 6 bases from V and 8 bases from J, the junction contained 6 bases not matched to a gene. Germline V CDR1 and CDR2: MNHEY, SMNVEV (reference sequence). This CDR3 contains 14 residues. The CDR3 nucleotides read TGTGCCAGCAGGCCCGGGACTAGCGGGACTACCCAGTACTTC. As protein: CASRPGTSGTTQYF.

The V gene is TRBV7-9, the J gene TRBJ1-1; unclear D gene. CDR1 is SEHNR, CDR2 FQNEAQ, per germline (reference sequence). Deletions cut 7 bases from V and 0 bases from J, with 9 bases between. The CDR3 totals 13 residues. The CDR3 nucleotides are TGTGCCAGCATGGAGGTACTGAACACTGAAGCTTTCTTT. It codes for CASMEVLNTEAFF.

In DNA, the CDR3 is TGTGCCAGCAGGTTGTACAGGGGAAATTCACCCCTCCACTTT. Translation gives CASRLYRGNSPLHF. The chain carries TRBV27 and TRBJ1-6, with 7 bases identical to TRBD1. This CDR3 spans 14 amino acids. V shed 6 bases, J shed 7 bases, and the junction held 6 bases outside the gene matches. Per the germline V gene, CDR1 is MNHEY and CDR2 is SMNVEV (reference sequence).

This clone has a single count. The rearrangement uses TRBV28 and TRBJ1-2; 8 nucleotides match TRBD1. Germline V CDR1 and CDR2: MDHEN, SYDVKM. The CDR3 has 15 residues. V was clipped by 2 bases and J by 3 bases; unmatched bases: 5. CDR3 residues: CASSLGGQGDYGYTF. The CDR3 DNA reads TGTGCCAGCAGTTTAGGAGGACAGGGAGACTATGGCTACACCTTC.

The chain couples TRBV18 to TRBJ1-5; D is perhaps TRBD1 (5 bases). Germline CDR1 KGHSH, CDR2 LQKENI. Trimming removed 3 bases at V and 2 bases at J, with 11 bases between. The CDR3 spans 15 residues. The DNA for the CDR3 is TGTGCCAGCTCACCTACCGGGGGGGGCAATCAGCCCCAGCATTTT. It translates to CASSPTGGGNQPQHF.

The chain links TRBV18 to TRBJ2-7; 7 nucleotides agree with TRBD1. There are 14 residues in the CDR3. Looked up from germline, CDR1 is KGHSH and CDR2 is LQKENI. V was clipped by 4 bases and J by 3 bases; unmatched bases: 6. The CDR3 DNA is TGTGCCAGCTCACTCAGGGACAGAGACTACGAGCAGTACTTC. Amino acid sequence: CASSLRDRDYEQYF.

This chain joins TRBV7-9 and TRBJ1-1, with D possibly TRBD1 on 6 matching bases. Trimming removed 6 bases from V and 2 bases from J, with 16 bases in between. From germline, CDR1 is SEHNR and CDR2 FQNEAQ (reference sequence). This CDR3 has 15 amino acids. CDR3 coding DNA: TGTGCCAGCAGGATTAAAACAGGGACCAACACTGAAGCTTTCTTT. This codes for CASRIKTGTNTEAFF.

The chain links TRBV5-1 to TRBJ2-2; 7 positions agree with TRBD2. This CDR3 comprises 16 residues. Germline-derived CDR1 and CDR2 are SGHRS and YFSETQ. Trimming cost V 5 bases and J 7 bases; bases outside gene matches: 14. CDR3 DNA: TGCGCCAGCAGGGGCGGGTCGGCGGGAGTGGTCGGGGAGCTGTTTTTT. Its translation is CASRGGSAGVVGELFF.

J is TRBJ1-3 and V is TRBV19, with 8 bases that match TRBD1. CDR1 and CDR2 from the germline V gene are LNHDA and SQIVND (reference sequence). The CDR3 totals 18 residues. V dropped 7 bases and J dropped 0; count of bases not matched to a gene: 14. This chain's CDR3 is CASTQRPGTGSSGNTIYF. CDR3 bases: TGTGCCAGTACCCAAAGGCCCGGGACAGGATCCTCTGGAAACACCATATATTTT.

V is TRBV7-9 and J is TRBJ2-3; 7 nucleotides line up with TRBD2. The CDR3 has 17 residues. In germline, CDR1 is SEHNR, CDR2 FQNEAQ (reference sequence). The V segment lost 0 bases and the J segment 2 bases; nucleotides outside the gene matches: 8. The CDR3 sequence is CASSLAQLAGHTDTQYF. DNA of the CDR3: TGTGCCAGCAGCTTAGCGCAGTTAGCGGGTCACACAGATACGCAGTATTTT.

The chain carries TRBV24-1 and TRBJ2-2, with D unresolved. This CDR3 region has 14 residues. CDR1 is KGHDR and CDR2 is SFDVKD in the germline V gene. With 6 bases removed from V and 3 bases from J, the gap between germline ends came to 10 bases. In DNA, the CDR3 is TGTGCCACCAGTTCTGCTAGTCACACCGGGGAGCTGTTTTTT. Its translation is CATSSASHTGELFF.

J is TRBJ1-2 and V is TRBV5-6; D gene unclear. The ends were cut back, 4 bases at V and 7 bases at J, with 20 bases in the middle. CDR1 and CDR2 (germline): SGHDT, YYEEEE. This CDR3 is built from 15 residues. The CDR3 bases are TGTGCCAGCAGCACACCGCTGCGGGGAATTGGTGGCTACACCTTC. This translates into CASSTPLRGIGGYTF.

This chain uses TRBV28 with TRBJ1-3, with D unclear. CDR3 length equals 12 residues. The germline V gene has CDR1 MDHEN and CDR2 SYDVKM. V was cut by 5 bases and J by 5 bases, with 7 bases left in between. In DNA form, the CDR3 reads TGTGCCAGCAGTCCATTCCGAAACACCATATATTTT. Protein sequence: CASSPFRNTIYF. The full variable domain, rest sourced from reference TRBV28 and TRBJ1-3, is DVKVTQSSRYLVKRTGEKVFLECVQDMDHENMFWYRQDPGLGLRLIYFSYDVKMKEKGDIPEGYSVSREKKERFSLILESASTNQTSMYLCASSPFRNTIYFGEGSWLTVV.

CDR3 region: CASSGTGLSYEQYF. The CDR3 nucleotides read TGTGCTTCATCTGGGACAGGGCTTTCCTACGAGCAGTACTTC. V gene TRBV19 combines with J gene TRBJ2-7; TRBD1 aligns across 9 bases. CDR3 length: 14 amino acids. Germline V CDR1 and CDR2: LNHDA, SQIVND (reference sequence).

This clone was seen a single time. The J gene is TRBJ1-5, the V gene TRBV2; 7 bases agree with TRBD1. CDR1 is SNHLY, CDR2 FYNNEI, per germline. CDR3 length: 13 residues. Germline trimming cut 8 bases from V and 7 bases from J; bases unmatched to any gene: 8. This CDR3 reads CASVDRDEQPQHF. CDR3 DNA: TGTGCCAGCGTTGACAGGGATGAGCAGCCCCAGCATTTT.